The 9 T cell receptor beta chains below were found in one sample sequenced in a study of post-analysis software for immune sequencing data. No antigen is known for these receptors. Study-wide findings and caveats: In patients, about 5 TRBV segments were more frequent than in controls, with TRBV5-6, TRBV5-1 and TRBV20-1 among them.

Built from TCR beta cDNA, the libraries had unique molecular identifiers in them. Using its own MiXCR run on the PCR reads, TCRdb lists one record per CDR3 protein. The data show 350,000 to 450,000 distinct CDR3 sequences, around 37% seen once. What was sequenced was blood. These receptors were obtained from a girl aged 10-17 years with multiple sclerosis.

The chain is built from TRBV5-1 and TRBJ1-1; 7 bases match TRBD1. Germline CDR1 SGHRS, CDR2 YFSETQ. The V and J ends lost 0 bases and 5 bases, in that order; junction bases with no gene match: 10. The CDR3 spans 16 residues. CDR3 region: CASSLERGQIGTEAFF. CDR3 DNA: TGCGCCAGCAGCTTGGAGAGGGGGCAGATTGGGACTGAAGCTTTCTTT.

As concerns this clonotype: An end of the junction differs from the germline gene, which may be a read error. V usage is TRBV7-3 and J usage is TRBJ2-2; 7 nucleotides align to TRBD1. The CDR3 spans 18 residues. In germline, CDR1 is SGHTA, CDR2 FQGTGA. CDR3 sequence: CASSTSTGSFSNTGELFF. The CDR3 nucleotides are TGCGCCAGCAGCACCTCGACAGGGAGTTTCTCCAACACCGGGGAGCTGTTTTTT.

This clonotype was seen only a few times. V gene TRBV2 combines with J gene TRBJ1-4; D possibly corresponds to TRBD1 (6 bases). The CDR3 contains 15 residues. Germline V gives CDR1 SNHLY, CDR2 FYNNEI. V was trimmed by 3 bases and J by 4 bases, leaving 12 bases between them. CDR3 coding DNA: TGTGCCAGCAGTGACATGGGGGGGCGTAATGAAAAACTGTTTTTT. As protein: CASSDMGGRNEKLFF.

This chain uses TRBV6-6 with TRBJ2-1, with D possibly being TRBD2 (6 bases). The length of the CDR3 is 15 residues. V lost 6 bases and J 3 bases, leaving 15 bases between the germline ends. Germline V gene sequence: CDR1 MNHNY, CDR2 SVGAGI (reference sequence). The CDR3 sequence: CASSETGTDYNEQFF. The CDR3 DNA reads TGTGCCAGCAGCGAAACCGGGACTGACTACAATGAGCAGTTCTTC.

CDR3 in amino acids: CSAAEGPGVVGETQYF. CDR3 nucleotide sequence: TGCAGTGCTGCCGAGGGGCCGGGGGTAGTAGGGGAGACCCAGTACTTC. The gene calls are TRBV20-1 and TRBJ2-7, with a possible D match to TRBD2 (6 bases). The J call may be mistaken, given a closer DNA end match to TRBJ2-5. The CDR3 spans 16 residues. Looked up from germline, CDR1 is DFQATT and CDR2 is SNEGSKA (reference sequence).

Only a few counts were recorded for this clonotype. This chain connects TRBV29-1 to TRBJ1-1; D is uncertain. Trimming left V 2 bases short and J 7 bases short, with 2 bases between. The length of the CDR3 is 9 residues. The V gene's germline CDR1 is SQVTM and CDR2 ANQGSEA. The DNA of the CDR3 is TGCAGCGTTGAAAATGAAGCTTTCTTT. This translates into CSVENEAFF.

This clonotype appeared a few times. The V and J genes are TRBV5-1 and TRBJ1-1; D is possibly TRBD1 (6 bases). Per the germline V gene, CDR1 is SGHRS and CDR2 is YFSETQ. The CDR3 spans 14 residues. V was pared by 4 bases and J by 0 bases, with 10 bases between. The CDR3 sequence: CASSNYRVNTEAFF. The DNA of the CDR3 is TGCGCCAGCAGCAATTACAGGGTGAACACTGAAGCTTTCTTT.

This chain connects TRBV12-3 or TRBV12-4 to TRBJ2-3; TRBD1 agrees at 10 bases. The CDR3 length is 16 residues. V gave up 7 bases and J gave up 2 bases; unmatched junction bases: 9. The CDR3 loop reads CASTITGQGVTDTQYF. CDR3 coding DNA: TGTGCCAGCACCATTACCGGACAGGGGGTCACAGATACGCAGTATTTT.

CDR3 nucleotides: TGTGCTAGTGGTTTGGGAGGGGGAGATACGCAGTATTTT. Residues: CASGLGGGDTQYF. The genes are TRBV12-5 and TRBJ2-3, with D perhaps TRBD1 (6 bases). The germline V gene has CDR1 LGHNT and CDR2 FRNRAP. CDR3 size: 13 residues. Trimming removed 1 base from V and 5 bases from J, with 7 bases in between.